This entry describes one T cell receptor beta chain. CDR3 length equals 15 residues. Germline V gene sequence: CDR1 SGDLS, CDR2 YYNGEE. Between the trimmed V and J ends, which lost 1 base and 7 bases, there was a span of 17 bases. Total RNA and DNA came together from roughly 20-30 mg of bulk tissue without cell sorting. The authors made TCR beta cDNA from roughly 480 ng total RNA with a constant-region primer. Each TCR beta library was derived from three nested multiplex PCR rounds that employed slightly modified ARM-PCR. It was with TRBV1-TRBV30 forward primers and a C-beta reverse primer that the first two PCR rounds were run, at approximately 10 cycles each. TCRdb ran MiXCR on the multiplex PCR reads and lists one entry per CDR3 protein. Counted here are roughly 57,000 distinct CDR3 sequences, roughly 70% occurring once; the ten biggest clones make up 55% to 70%. The sample belongs to a study of tumor-infiltrating lymphocytes in primary liver carcinoma.

The receptor was isolated from a man aged 40-49 years with primary liver carcinoma and hepatitis B virus infection. The sample was liver tumor tissue from sampling region 2. Subset meaning: tumor region T2, inferior pole. This rearrangement joins TRBV9 to TRBJ1-1; maybe TRBD1 (6 bases). The CDR3 loop is CASSVLAGGEGEAFF. The CDR3 coding sequence is TGTGCCAGCAGCGTACTTGCTGGGGGCGAAGGTGAAGCTTTCTTT.